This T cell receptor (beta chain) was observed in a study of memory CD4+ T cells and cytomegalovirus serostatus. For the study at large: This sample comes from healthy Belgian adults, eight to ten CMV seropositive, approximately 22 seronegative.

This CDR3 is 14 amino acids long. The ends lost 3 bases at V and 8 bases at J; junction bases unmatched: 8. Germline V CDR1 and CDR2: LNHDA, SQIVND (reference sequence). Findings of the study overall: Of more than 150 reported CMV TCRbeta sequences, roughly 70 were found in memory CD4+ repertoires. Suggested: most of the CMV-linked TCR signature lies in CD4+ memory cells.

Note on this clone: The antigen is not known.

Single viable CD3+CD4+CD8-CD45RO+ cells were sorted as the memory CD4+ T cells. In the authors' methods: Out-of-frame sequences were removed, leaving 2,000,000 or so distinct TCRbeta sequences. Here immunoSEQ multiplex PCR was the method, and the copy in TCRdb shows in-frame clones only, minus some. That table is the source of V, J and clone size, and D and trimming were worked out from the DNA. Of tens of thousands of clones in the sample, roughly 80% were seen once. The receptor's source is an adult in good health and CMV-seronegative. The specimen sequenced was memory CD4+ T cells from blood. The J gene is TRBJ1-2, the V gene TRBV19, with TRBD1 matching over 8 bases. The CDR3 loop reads CASSITDREGGYTF. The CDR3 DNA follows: TGTGCCAGTAGTATTACGGACAGGGAGGGAGGCTACACCTTC. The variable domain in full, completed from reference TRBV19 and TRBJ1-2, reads DGGITQSPKYLFRKEGQNVTLSCEQNLNHDAMYWYRQDPGQGLRLIYYSQIVNDFQKGDIAEGYSVSREKKESFPLTVTSAQKNPTAFYLCASSITDREGGYTFGSGTRLTVV.